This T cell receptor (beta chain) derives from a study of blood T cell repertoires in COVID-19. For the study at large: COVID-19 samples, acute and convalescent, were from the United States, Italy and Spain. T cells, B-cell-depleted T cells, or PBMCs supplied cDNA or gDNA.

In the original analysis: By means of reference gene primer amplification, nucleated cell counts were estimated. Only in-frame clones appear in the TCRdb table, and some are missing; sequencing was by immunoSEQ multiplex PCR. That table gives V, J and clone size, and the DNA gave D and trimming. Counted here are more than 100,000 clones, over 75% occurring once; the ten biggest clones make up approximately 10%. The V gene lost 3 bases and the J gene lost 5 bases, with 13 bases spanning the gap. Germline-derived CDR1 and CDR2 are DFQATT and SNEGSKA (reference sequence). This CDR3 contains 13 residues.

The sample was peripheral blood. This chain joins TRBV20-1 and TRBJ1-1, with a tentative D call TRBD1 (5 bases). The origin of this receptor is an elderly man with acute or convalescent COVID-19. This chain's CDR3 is CSASEVGRTEAFF. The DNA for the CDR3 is TGCAGTGCTAGTGAAGTGGGGCGAACTGAAGCTTTCTTT.